The text below deals with one T cell receptor beta chain. Germline V gene data show CDR1 as LNHDA and CDR2 as SQIVND (reference sequence). This CDR3 has 15 residues. V was clipped by 6 bases and J by 2 bases; unmatched bases: 4. The data were taken from a study of OX40 agonist ivuxolimab in advanced cancers. The assay was immunoSEQ multiplex PCR, and TCRdb's table has in-frame clones only and misses some. The repertoire has 40,000 to 55,000 clones, just over 85% of them found once; the top ten carry 3.4%. Specimen: CD4+ or CD8+ T cells sorted from blood, collected in a trial of the OX40 agonist ivuxolimab. The clonotype comes from an adult with an advanced solid tumor such as melanoma, head and neck, liver or kidney cancer. The V gene is TRBV19, the J gene TRBJ2-2, with 9 bases aligning to TRBD2. The CDR3 loop is CASRPSGINTGELFF. The DNA for the CDR3 is TGTGCCAGTAGGCCTAGCGGGATAAACACCGGGGAGCTGTTTTTT.